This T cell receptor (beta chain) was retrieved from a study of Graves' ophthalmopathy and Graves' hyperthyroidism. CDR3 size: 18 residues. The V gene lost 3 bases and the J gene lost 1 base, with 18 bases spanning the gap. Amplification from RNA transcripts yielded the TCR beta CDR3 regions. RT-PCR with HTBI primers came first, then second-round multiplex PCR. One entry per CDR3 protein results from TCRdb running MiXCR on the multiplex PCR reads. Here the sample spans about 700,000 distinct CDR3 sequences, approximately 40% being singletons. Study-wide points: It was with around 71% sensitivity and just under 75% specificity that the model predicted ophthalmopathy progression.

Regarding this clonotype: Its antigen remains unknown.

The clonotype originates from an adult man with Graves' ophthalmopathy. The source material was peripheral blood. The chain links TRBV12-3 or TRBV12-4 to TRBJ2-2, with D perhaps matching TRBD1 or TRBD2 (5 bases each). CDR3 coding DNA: TGTGCCAGCAGTTTTCCTTCCCCGGGACGGATGAACACCGGGGAGCTGTTTTTT. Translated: CASSFPSPGRMNTGELFF.